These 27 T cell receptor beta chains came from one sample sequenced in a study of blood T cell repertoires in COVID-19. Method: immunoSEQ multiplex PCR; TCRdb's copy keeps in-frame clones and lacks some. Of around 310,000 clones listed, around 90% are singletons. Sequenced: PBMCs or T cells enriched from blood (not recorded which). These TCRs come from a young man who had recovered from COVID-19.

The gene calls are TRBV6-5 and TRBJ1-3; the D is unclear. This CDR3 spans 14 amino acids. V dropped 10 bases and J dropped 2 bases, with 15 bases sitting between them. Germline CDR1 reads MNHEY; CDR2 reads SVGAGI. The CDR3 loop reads CATGATVTGNTIYF. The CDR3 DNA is TGTGCCACCGGAGCTACGGTCACTGGAAACACCATATATTTT.

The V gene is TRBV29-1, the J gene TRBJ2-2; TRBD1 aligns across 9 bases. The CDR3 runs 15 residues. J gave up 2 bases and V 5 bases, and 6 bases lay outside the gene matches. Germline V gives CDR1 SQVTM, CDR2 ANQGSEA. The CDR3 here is CSVSTGGPNTGELFF. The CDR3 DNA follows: TGCAGCGTTTCGACAGGGGGACCCAACACCGGGGAGCTGTTTTTT.

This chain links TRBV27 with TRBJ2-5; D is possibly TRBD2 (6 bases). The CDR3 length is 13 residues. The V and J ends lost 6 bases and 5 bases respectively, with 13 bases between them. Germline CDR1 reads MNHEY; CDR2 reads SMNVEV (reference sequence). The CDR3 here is CASRELGRETQYF. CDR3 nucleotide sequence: TGTGCCAGCAGAGAGCTAGGGAGGGAGACCCAGTACTTC.

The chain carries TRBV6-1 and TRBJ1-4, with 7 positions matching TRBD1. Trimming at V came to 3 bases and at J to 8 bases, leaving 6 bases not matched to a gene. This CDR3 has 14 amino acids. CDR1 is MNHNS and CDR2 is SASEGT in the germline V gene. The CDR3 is CASSEAGGHEKLFF. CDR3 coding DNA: TGTGCCAGCAGTGAGGCAGGGGGACACGAAAAACTGTTTTTT.

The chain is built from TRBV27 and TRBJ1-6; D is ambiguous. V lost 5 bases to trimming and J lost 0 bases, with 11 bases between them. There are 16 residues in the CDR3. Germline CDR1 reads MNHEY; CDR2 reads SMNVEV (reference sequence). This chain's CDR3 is CASSRHGSSYNSPLHF. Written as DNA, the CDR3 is TGTGCCAGCAGTAGACACGGGAGCTCCTATAATTCACCCCTCCACTTT.

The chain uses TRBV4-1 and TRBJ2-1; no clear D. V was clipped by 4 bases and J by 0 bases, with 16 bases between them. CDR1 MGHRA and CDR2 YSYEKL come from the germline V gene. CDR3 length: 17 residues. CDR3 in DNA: TGCGCCAGCAGCCCAAAAGAGTCCAGGCACTCCTACAATGAGCAGTTCTTC. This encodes CASSPKESRHSYNEQFF.

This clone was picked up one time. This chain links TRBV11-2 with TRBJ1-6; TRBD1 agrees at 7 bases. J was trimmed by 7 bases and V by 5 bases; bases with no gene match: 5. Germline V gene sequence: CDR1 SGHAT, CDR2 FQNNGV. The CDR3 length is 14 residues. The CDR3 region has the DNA TGTGCCAGCAGCCTACAGGGGCGGAATTCACCCCTCCACTTT. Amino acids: CASSLQGRNSPLHF.

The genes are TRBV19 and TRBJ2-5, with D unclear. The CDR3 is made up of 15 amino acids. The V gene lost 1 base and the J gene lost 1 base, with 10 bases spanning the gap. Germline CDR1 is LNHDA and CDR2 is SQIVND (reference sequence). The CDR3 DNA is TGTGCCAGTAGTATAGGAGTAGTATCCCAAGAGACCCAGTACTTC. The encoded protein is CASSIGVVSQETQYF. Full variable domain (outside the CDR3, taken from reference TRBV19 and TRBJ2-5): DGGITQSPKYLFRKEGQNVTLSCEQNLNHDAMYWYRQDPGQGLRLIYYSQIVNDFQKGDIAEGYSVSREKKESFPLTVTSAQKNPTAFYLCASSIGVVSQETQYFGPGTRLLVL.

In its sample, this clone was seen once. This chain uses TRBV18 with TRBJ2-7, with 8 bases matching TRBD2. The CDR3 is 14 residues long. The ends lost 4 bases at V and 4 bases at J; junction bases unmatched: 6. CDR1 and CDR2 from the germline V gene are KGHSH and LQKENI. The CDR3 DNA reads TGTGCCAGCTCACTCGGGACTAGTGGTTACGAGCAGTACTTC. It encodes CASSLGTSGYEQYF.

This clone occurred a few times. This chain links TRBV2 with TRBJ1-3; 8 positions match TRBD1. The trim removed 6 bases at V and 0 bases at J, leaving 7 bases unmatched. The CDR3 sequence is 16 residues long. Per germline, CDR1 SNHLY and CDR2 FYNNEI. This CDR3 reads CASRSGQASSGNTIYF. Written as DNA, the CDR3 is TGTGCCAGCAGATCGGGACAGGCGAGCTCTGGAAACACCATATATTTT.

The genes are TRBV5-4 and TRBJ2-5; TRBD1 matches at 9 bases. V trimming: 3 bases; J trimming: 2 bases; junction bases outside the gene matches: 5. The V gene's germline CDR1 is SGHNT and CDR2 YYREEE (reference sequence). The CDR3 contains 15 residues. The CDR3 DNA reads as TGTGCCAGCAGCTCGGGACAGGGTAGTCAAGAGACCCAGTACTTC. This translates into CASSSGQGSQETQYF.

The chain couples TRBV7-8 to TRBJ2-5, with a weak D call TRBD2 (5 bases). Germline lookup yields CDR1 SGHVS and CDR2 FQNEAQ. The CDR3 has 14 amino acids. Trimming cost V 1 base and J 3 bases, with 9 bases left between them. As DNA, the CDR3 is TGTGCCAGCAGCTTAGGGCTAGCAAAAGAGACCCAGTACTTC. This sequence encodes CASSLGLAKETQYF.

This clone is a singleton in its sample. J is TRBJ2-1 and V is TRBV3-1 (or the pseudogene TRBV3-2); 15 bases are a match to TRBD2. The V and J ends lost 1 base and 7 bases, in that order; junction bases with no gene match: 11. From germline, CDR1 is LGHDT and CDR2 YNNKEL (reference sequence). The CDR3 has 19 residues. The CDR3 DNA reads TGTGCCAGCAGCCAAGGGTACCCGGGACTAGCGGGGGGACGTAATGAGCAGTTCTTC. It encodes CASSQGYPGLAGGRNEQFF.

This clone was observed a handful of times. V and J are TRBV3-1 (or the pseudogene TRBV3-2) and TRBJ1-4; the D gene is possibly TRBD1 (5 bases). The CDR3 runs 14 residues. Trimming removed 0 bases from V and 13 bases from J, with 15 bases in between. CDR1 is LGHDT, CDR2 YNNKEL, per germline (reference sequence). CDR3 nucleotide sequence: TGTGCCAGCAGCCAAGATCAGGGCAGAATGAGACTGTTTTTT. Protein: CASSQDQGRMRLFF.

The CDR3 nucleotides read TGTGCCAGTAGTCCCTTCGGGACAGGGGGAGGTCAGCCCCAGCATTTT. It encodes CASSPFGTGGGQPQHF. This rearrangement joins TRBV19 to TRBJ1-5; 11 bases line up with TRBD1. V shed 5 bases and J 6 bases; nucleotides not matched to a gene: 9. The V gene's germline CDR1 is LNHDA and CDR2 SQIVND (reference sequence). This CDR3 region has 16 residues.

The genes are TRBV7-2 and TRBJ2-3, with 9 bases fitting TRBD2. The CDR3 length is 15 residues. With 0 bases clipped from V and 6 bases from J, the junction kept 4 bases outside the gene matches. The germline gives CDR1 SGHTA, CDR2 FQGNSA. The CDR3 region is CASSLAGLAPDTQYF. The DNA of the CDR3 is TGTGCCAGCAGCTTAGCCGGACTAGCGCCGGATACGCAGTATTTT. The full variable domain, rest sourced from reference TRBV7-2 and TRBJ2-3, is GAGVSQSPSNKVTEKGKDVELRCDPISGHTALYWYRQSLGQGLEFLIYFQGNSAPDKSGLPSDRFSAERTGGSVSTLTIQRTQQEDSAVYLCASSLAGLAPDTQYFGPGTRLTVL.

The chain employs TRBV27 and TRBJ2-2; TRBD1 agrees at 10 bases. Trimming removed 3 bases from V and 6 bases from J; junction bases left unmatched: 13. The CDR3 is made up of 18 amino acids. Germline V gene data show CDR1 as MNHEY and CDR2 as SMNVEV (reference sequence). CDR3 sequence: CASSFRDRGRVGSGELFF. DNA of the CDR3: TGTGCCAGCAGTTTCCGAGACAGGGGGCGAGTGGGGTCCGGGGAGCTGTTTTTT.

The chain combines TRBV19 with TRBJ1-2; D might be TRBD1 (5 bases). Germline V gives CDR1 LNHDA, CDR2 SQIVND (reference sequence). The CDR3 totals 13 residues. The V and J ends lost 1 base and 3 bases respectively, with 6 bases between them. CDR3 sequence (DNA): TGTGCCAGTAGTATAGCAGGGTACTATGGCTACACCTTC. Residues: CASSIAGYYGYTF. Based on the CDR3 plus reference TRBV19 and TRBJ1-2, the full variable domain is DGGITQSPKYLFRKEGQNVTLSCEQNLNHDAMYWYRQDPGQGLRLIYYSQIVNDFQKGDIAEGYSVSREKKESFPLTVTSAQKNPTAFYLCASSIAGYYGYTFGSGTRLTVV.

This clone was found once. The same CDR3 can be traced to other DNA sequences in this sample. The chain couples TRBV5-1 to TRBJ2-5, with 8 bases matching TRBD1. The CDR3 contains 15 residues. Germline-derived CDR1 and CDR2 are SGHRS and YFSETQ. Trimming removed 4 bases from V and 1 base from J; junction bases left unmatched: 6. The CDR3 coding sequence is TGCGCCAGCAGCCCGGACAGGGTAGGCCAAGAGACCCAGTACTTC. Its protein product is CASSPDRVGQETQYF.

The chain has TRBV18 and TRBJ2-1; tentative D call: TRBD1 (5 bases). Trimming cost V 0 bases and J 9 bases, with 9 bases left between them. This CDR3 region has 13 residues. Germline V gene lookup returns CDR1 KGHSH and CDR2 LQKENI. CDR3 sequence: CASSPPSRGEQFF. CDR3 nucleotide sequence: TGTGCCAGCTCACCACCGTCAAGGGGTGAGCAGTTCTTC.

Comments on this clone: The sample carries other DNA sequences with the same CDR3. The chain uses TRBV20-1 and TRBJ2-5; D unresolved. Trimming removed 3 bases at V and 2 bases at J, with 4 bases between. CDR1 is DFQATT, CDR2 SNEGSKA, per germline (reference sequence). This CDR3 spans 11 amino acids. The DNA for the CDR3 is TGCAGTGCTAGGCGGCAAGAGACCCAGTACTTC. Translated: CSARRQETQYF.

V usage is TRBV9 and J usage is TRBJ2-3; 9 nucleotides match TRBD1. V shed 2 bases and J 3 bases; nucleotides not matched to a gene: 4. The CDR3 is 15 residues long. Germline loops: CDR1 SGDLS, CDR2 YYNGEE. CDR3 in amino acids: CASSVGTGWTDTQYF. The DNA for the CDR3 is TGTGCCAGCAGCGTGGGGACAGGGTGGACAGATACGCAGTATTTT. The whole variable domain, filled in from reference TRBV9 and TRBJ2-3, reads DSGVTQTPKHLITATGQRVTLRCSPRSGDLSVYWYQQSLDQGLQFLIQYYNGEERAKGNILERFSAQQFPDLHSELNLSSLELGDSALYFCASSVGTGWTDTQYFGPGTRLTVL.

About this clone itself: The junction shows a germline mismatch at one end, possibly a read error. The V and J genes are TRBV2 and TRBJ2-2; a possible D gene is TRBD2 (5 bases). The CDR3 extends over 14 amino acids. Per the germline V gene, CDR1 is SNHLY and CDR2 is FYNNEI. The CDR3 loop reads CASSEGLAAGELFF. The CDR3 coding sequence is TGTGCCAGCAGCGAAGGACTGGCGGCCGGGGAGCTGTTTTTT.

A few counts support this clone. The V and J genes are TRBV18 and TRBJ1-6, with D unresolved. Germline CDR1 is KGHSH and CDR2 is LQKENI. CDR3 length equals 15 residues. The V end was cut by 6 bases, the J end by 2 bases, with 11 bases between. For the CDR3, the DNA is TGTGCCAGCTCCCGCGAGGCCACCTATAATTCACCCCTCCACTTT. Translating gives CASSREATYNSPLHF.

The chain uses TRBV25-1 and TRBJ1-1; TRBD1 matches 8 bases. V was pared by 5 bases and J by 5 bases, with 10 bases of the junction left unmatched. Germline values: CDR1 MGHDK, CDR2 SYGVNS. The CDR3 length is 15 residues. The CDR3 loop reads CASSFSGQGDTEAFF. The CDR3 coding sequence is TGTGCCAGCAGTTTCTCCGGACAGGGCGATACTGAAGCTTTCTTT.

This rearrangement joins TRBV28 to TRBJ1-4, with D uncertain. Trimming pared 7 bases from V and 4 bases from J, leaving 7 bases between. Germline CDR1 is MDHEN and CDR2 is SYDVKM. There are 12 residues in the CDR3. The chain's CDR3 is CASNSVNEKLFF. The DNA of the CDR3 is TGTGCCAGCAACTCGGTTAATGAAAAACTGTTTTTT.

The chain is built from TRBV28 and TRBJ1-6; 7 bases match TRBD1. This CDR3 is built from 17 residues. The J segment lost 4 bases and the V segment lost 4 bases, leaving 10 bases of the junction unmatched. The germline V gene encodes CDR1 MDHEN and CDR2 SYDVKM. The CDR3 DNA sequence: TGTGCCAGCAGTTCAGCCCGACAGGGACAGTATAATTCACCCCTCCACTTT. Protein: CASSSARQGQYNSPLHF.